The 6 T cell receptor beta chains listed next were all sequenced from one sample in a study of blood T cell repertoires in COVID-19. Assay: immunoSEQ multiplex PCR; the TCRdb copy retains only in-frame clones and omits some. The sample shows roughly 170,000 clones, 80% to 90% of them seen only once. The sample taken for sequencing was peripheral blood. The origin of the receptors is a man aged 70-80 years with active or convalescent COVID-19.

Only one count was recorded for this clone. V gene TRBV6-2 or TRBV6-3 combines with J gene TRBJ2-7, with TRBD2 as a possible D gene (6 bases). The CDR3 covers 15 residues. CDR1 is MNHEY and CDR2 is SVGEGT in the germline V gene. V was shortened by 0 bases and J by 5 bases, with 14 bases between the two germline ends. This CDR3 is CASSYSATSGDEQYF. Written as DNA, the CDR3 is TGTGCCAGCAGTTACTCGGCGACTAGTGGTGACGAGCAGTACTTC.

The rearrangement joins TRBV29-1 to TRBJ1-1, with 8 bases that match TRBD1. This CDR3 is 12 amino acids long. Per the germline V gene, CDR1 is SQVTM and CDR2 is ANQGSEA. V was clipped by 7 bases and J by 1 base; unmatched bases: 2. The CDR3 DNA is TGCAGCGCTGACAGGGGGAACACTGAAGCTTTCTTT. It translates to CSADRGNTEAFF.

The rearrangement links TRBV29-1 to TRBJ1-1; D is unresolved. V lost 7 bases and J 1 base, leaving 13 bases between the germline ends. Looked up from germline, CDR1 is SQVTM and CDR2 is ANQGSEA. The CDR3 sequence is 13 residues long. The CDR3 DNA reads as TGCAGCGCCGCGATGCTAGGGAACACTGAAGCTTTCTTT. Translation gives CSAAMLGNTEAFF. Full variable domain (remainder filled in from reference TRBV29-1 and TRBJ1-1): SAVISQKPSRDICQRGTSLTIQCQVDSQVTMMFWYRQQPGQSLTLIATANQGSEATYESGFVIDKFPISRPNLTFSTLTVSNMSPEDSSIYLCSAAMLGNTEAFFGQGTRLTVV.

In nucleotides, the CDR3 is TGTGCCAGCAGTGGGCTTTTGGACAGCCGTTACACCTTC. This sequence encodes CASSGLLDSRYTF. This chain links TRBV2 with TRBJ1-2, with TRBD1 as a possible D gene (6 bases). Trimming removed 4 bases at V and 11 bases at J, with 17 bases between. The CDR3 has 13 residues. CDR1 and CDR2 (germline): SNHLY, FYNNEI.

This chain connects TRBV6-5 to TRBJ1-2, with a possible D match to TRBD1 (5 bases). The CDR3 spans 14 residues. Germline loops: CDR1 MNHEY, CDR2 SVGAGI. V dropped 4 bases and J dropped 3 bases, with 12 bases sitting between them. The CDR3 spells CASSSYGTYYGYTF. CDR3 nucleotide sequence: TGTGCCAGCAGTTCTTATGGGACTTACTATGGCTACACCTTC.

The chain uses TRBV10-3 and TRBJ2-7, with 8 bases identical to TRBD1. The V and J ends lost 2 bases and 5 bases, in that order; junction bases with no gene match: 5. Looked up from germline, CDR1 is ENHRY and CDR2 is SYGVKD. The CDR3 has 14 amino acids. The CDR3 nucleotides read TGTGCCATCAGTGAGCCCAGGGGGCTAAACGAGCAGTACTTC. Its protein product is CAISEPRGLNEQYF.